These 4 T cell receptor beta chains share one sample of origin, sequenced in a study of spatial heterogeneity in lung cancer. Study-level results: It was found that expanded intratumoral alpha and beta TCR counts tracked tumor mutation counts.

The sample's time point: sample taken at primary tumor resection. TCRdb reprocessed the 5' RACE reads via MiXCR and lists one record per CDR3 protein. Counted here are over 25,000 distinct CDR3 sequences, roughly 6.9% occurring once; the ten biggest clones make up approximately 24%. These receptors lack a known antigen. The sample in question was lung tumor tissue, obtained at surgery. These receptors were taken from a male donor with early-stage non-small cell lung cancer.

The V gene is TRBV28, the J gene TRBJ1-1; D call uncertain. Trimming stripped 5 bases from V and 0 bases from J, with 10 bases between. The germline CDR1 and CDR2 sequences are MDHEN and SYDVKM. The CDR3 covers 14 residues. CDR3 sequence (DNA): TGTGCCAGCAGTCCAACAGTCGTGAACACTGAAGCTTTCTTT. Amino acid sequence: CASSPTVVNTEAFF.

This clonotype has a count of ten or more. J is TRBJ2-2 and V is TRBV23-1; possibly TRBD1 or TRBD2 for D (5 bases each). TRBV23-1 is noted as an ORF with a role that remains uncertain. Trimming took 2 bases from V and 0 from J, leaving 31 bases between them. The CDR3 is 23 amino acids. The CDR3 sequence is CASSQRVWLRRLRAKPNTGELFF. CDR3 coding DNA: TGCGCCAGCAGTCAACGGGTGTGGCTTAGGAGGCTCAGGGCCAAACCGAACACCGGGGAGCTGTTTTTT.

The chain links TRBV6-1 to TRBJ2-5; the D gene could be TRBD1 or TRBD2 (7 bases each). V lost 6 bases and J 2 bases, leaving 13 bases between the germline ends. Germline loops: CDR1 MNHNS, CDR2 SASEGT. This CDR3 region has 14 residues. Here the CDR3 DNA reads TGTGCCAGCAGGACAGGGAGGGCTCAAGAGACCCAGTACTTC. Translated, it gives CASRTGRAQETQYF.

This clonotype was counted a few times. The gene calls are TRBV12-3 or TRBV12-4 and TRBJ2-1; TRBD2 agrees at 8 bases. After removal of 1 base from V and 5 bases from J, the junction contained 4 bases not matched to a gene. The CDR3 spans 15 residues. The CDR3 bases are TGTGCCAGCAGTTTAGTCTCAGCGGGGGACAATGAGCAGTTCTTC. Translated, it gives CASSLVSAGDNEQFF.